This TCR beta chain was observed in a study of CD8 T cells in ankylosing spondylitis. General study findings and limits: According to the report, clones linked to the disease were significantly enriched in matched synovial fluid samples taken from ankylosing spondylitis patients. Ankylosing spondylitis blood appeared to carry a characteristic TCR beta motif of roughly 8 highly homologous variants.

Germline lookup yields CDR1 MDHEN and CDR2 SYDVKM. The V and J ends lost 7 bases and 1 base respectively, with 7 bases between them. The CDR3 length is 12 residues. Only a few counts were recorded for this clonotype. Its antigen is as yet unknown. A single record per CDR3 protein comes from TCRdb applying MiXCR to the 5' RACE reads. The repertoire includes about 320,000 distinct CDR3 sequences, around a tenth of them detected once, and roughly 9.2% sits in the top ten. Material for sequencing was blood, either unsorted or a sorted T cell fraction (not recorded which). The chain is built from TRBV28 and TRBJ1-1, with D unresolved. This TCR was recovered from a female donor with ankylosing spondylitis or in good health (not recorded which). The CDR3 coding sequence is TGTGCCAGCACGCGGCAGAACACTGAAGCTTTCTTT. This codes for CASTRQNTEAFF.